The next 24 T cell receptor beta chains were all read from a single sample in a study of blood T cell repertoires in COVID-19. Some clones are missing from TCRdb's copy, which holds only in-frame ones; the method was immunoSEQ multiplex PCR. The sample has 250,000 to 400,000 clones; around 87% are singletons. The material sequenced was PBMCs or T cells enriched from blood (not recorded which). The receptors stem from a woman younger than 45 who had recovered from COVID-19.

The V call is TRBV5-1, the J call TRBJ2-1, with 10 bases fitting TRBD2. Germline V gene data show CDR1 as SGHRS and CDR2 as YFSETQ. The CDR3 runs 14 residues. The ends lost 2 bases at V and 5 bases at J; junction bases unmatched: 1. The CDR3 sequence is CASSFLAGDNEQFF. CDR3 DNA sequence: TGCGCCAGCAGCTTCCTAGCGGGGGACAATGAGCAGTTCTTC.

V is TRBV21-1 and J is TRBJ2-5; the DNA was not compared with TRBD1, the D call given in the table. TRBV21-1 is designated a pseudogene. The CDR3 spans 15 residues. For the CDR3, the DNA is TGTGCCAGCGGGCCTGGCAGACCTGACCAAGAGACCCAGTACTTC. The encoded protein is CASGPGRPDQETQYF.

This chain uses TRBV5-6 with TRBJ2-5, with unresolved D. Germline assignment: CDR1 SGHDT and CDR2 YYEEEE. V lost 0 bases and J lost 1, with 4 bases in between. CDR3 size: 13 residues. The CDR3 region has the DNA TGTGCCAGCAGCTTGGTGGCCCAAGAGACCCAGTACTTC. It yields the protein CASSLVAQETQYF.

The V and J genes are TRBV5-4 and TRBJ1-2, with D tentatively TRBD1 (5 bases). Per germline, CDR1 SGHNT and CDR2 YYREEE (reference sequence). This CDR3 spans 12 amino acids. V was clipped by 4 bases and J by 6 bases, with 10 bases between them. The CDR3 loop is CASSQIRDGYTF. The CDR3 DNA reads TGTGCCAGCAGCCAGATCAGGGATGGCTACACCTTC.

This clone was seen only once. The chain uses TRBV29-1 and TRBJ2-2; tentative D call: TRBD1 (6 bases). Germline V gene lookup returns CDR1 SQVTM and CDR2 ANQGSEA. The V end lost 0 bases, the J end lost 2 bases, and 19 bases lay between the germline ends. The CDR3 is made up of 18 amino acids. The CDR3 nucleotides are TGCAGCGTTGAAGATCCGGGACACCCCAGGGGTAACACCGGGGAGCTGTTTTTT. Residues: CSVEDPGHPRGNTGELFF.

The chain recombines TRBV19 with TRBJ1-6; tentatively, D is TRBD1 (5 bases). The CDR3 contains 14 residues. Trimming shortened V by 8 bases and J by 10 bases, and 18 bases separated the two germline ends. Germline V gene lookup returns CDR1 LNHDA and CDR2 SQIVND (reference sequence). The CDR3 coding sequence is TGTGCCAGTGCCCCGGAAGGGCAGGGCTCACCCCTCCACTTT. Its protein product is CASAPEGQGSPLHF.

The chain joins TRBV5-1 to TRBJ1-6; 7 bases align to TRBD1. CDR3 length: 16 residues. The germline CDR1 and CDR2 sequences are SGHRS and YFSETQ. V lost 4 bases to trimming and J lost 6 bases; unmatched junction nucleotides: 10. Here the CDR3 DNA reads TGCGCCAGCAGCGGGGACAGCCCGAGTGGTAATTCACCCCTCCACTTT. Its translation is CASSGDSPSGNSPLHF.

This clone was recorded once. The rearrangement uses TRBV9 and TRBJ2-6; D is ambiguous. The V and J ends lost 2 bases and 0 bases respectively, with 3 bases between them. The germline gives CDR1 SGDLS, CDR2 YYNGEE. The length of the CDR3 is 14 residues. CDR3 coding DNA: TGTGCCAGCAGCGTTAGCTCTGGGGCCAACGTCCTGACTTTC. Translating gives CASSVSSGANVLTF.

This chain links TRBV4-1 with TRBJ1-2; a weak D match, TRBD1 (5 bases). The V end was cut by 0 bases, the J end by 4 bases, with 12 bases between. This CDR3 has 15 amino acids. CDR1 and CDR2 from the germline V gene are MGHRA and YSYEKL. This CDR3 reads CASSQDEEQVYGYTF. The CDR3 region has the DNA TGCGCCAGCAGCCAAGACGAGGAACAGGTCTATGGCTACACCTTC.

Only one count was recorded for this clone. The V and J genes are TRBV5-1 and TRBJ1-1; D remains ambiguous. Germline CDR1 reads SGHRS; CDR2 reads YFSETQ. The V and J ends lost 6 bases and 6 bases respectively, with 15 bases between them. CDR3 length: 13 residues. The CDR3 spells CASNPGGNAEAFF. The CDR3 DNA reads as TGCGCCAGCAACCCGGGCGGGAATGCTGAAGCTTTCTTT.

This clone was observed once. The CDR3 sequence is CAWSQSLYNEQFF. CDR3 in DNA: TGTGCCTGGAGCCAGTCCCTTTACAATGAGCAGTTCTTC. This sequence joins TRBV30 and TRBJ2-1; no definite D call. Germline CDR1 is GTSNPN and CDR2 is SVGIG (reference sequence). CDR3 size: 13 residues. Trimming stripped 3 bases from V and 4 bases from J, with 10 bases between.

This clone was seen ten or more times. The chain employs TRBV5-1 and TRBJ2-3; 7 nucleotides agree with TRBD2. Germline V gene data show CDR1 as SGHRS and CDR2 as YFSETQ. J gave up 2 bases and V 1 base, and 10 bases lay outside the gene matches. There are 17 residues in the CDR3. Here the CDR3 reads CASSLPAVLADTDTQYF. The CDR3 nucleotides read TGCGCCAGCAGCTTGCCGGCAGTGCTAGCGGACACAGATACGCAGTATTTT.

This clone was detected once. The V call is TRBV2, the J call TRBJ1-2, with TRBD1 matching over 7 bases. The CDR3 runs 14 residues. Per the germline V gene, CDR1 is SNHLY and CDR2 is FYNNEI. After removal of 7 bases from V and 4 bases from J, the junction contained 9 bases not matched to a gene. CDR3 protein: CASKQGQGGYGYTF. The DNA for the CDR3 is TGTGCCAGCAAACAGGGGCAGGGGGGCTATGGCTACACCTTC.

The chain combines TRBV6-5 with TRBJ1-1; D ambiguous. The V gene lost 6 bases and the J gene lost 7 bases, with 12 bases spanning the gap. The CDR3 extends over 12 amino acids. The germline gives CDR1 MNHEY, CDR2 SVGAGI. The CDR3: CASREGGNEAFF. CDR3 nucleotides: TGTGCCAGCAGAGAGGGAGGGAATGAAGCTTTCTTT.

The genes are TRBV6-5 and TRBJ2-5; D might be TRBD1 (5 bases). Between the trimmed V and J ends, which lost 2 bases and 2 bases, there was a span of 9 bases. The CDR3 loop spans 14 amino acids. Germline V gives CDR1 MNHEY, CDR2 SVGAGI. The CDR3 nucleotides read TGTGCCAGCAGTTACCGGACACCTCAAGAGACCCAGTACTTC. Residues: CASSYRTPQETQYF.

This chain's CDR3 is CAIPTPRTGPIQPQHF. The CDR3 DNA is TGTGCCATCCCCACCCCTCGGACAGGGCCGATTCAGCCCCAGCATTTT. The chain employs TRBV28 and TRBJ1-5, with 8 nucleotides matching TRBD1. The germline CDR1 and CDR2 sequences are MDHEN and SYDVKM. Trimming cost V 10 bases and J 6 bases; bases outside gene matches: 17. The CDR3 is 16 amino acids.

The V and J genes are TRBV2 and TRBJ1-6; D is perhaps TRBD1 (5 bases). V was shortened by 0 bases and J by 13 bases, with 22 bases between the two germline ends. This CDR3 region has 17 residues. Per germline, CDR1 SNHLY and CDR2 FYNNEI. The CDR3 coding sequence is TGTGCCAGCAGTGAAGCGCGGACAATGGATCTTATAGGGCCCCTCCACTTT. Its translation: CASSEARTMDLIGPLHF.

The chain uses TRBV11-2 and TRBJ1-5; 10 bases align to TRBD1. This CDR3 is 15 amino acids long. Germline V gene sequence: CDR1 SGHAT, CDR2 FQNNGV. The ends lost 6 bases at V and 4 bases at J; junction bases unmatched: 6. The CDR3 loop reads CASSSGTGVNQPQHF. CDR3 nucleotide sequence: TGTGCCAGCAGTTCTGGGACAGGGGTTAATCAGCCCCAGCATTTT.

The rearrangement links TRBV18 to TRBJ2-3; no definite D call. The ends were cut back, 3 bases at V and 4 bases at J, with 11 bases in the middle. CDR3 length: 14 amino acids. The germline V gene encodes CDR1 KGHSH and CDR2 LQKENI. CDR3 protein: CASSPDSPADTQYF. The CDR3 DNA follows: TGTGCCAGCTCACCCGACTCCCCGGCAGATACGCAGTATTTT. Combining the CDR3 with reference TRBV18 and TRBJ2-3 gives the whole variable domain NAGVMQNPRHLVRRRGQEARLRCSPMKGHSHVYWYRQLPEEGLKFMVYLQKENIIDESGMPKERFSAEFPKEGPSILRIQQVVRGDSAAYFCASSPDSPADTQYFGPGTRLTVL.

In this sample, this clone turned up a few times. This chain joins TRBV21-1 and TRBJ2-7; the table's TRBD2 call for D was not verified on the DNA. TRBV21-1 is a pseudogene. This CDR3 is built from 15 residues. In nucleotides, the CDR3 is TGTGCCAGCACTTCCGAGCGGGGCGGATCCTACGAGCAGTACTTC. Amino acid sequence: CASTSERGGSYEQYF.

This sequence joins TRBV5-4 and TRBJ2-1; 10 positions agree with TRBD2. This CDR3 contains 15 residues. Germline-derived CDR1 and CDR2 are SGHNT and YYREEE (reference sequence). The ends lost 4 bases at V and 7 bases at J; junction bases unmatched: 8. CDR3 sequence (DNA): TGTGCCAGCAGCCCTCCTAGCGGGGGAGGAAATGAGCAGTTCTTC. Translating gives CASSPPSGGGNEQFF.

This clone was detected only a few times. This sequence joins TRBV7-9 and TRBJ1-2, with TRBD1 as a possible D gene (5 bases). CDR3 length: 12 residues. Germline V CDR1 and CDR2: SEHNR, FQNEAQ (reference sequence). V was shortened by 11 bases and J by 2 bases, with 12 bases between the two germline ends. Written as DNA, the CDR3 is TGTGCCCTGGGGGGTGGCAACTATGGCTACACCTTC. As protein: CALGGGNYGYTF.

A few counts support this clone. J is TRBJ2-7 and V is TRBV10-3, with D unresolved. Germline values: CDR1 ENHRY, CDR2 SYGVKD. This CDR3 region has 14 residues. Trimming shortened V by 3 bases and J by 5 bases, and 14 bases separated the two germline ends. Here the CDR3 reads CAISDPRKRHEQYF. CDR3 DNA sequence: TGTGCCATCAGTGACCCCAGGAAGAGACACGAGCAGTACTTC.

The rearrangement joins TRBV24-1 to TRBJ2-1, with D maybe TRBD1 (5 bases). The CDR3 length is 12 residues. The germline V gene encodes CDR1 KGHDR and CDR2 SFDVKD. Trimming removed 4 bases from V and 11 bases from J, with 11 bases in between. For the CDR3, the DNA is TGTGCCACCAGTGACGGTAGACAGAAGCAGTTCTTC. Encoded protein: CATSDGRQKQFF.